This note documents a single T cell receptor beta chain sequence. TCRdb keeps only in-frame clones here, not all; method: immunoSEQ multiplex PCR. This table has around 310,000 clones, around 90% appearing once. This sample is drawn from a study of blood T cell repertoires in COVID-19. Study background: Sites in the United States, Italy and Spain provided acute and convalescent COVID-19 samples.

The CDR3 extends over 15 amino acids. Germline CDR1 MGHDK, CDR2 SYGVNS. Trimming removed 3 bases at V and 1 base at J, with 9 bases between. The sequencing sample was made of peripheral blood. The receptor was isolated from a woman aged 25 to 39 with COVID-19, enrolled during active disease. The chain carries TRBV25-1 and TRBJ2-2; D unclear. The CDR3 coding sequence is TGTGCCAGCAGTGAGACGAGACAGAACACCGGGGAGCTGTTTTTT. Amino acids: CASSETRQNTGELFF.